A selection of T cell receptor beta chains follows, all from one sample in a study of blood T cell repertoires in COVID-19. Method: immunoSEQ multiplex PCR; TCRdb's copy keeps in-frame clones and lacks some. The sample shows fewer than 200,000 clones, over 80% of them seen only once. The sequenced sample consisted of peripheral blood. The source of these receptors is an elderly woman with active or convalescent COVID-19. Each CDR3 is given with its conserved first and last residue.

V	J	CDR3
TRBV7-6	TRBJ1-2	CASGFREGGYTF
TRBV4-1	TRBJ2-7	CASSQVGRTKNYEQYF
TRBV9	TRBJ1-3	CASSARQSSGNTIYF
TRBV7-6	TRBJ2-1	CASSLELAGGAYNEQFF
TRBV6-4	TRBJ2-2	CASSVEAGGRNTGELFF
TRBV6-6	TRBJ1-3	CASRESSGNTIYF
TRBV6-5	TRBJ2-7	CASSYRSSGGYGQYF
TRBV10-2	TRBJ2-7	CASVDRVNYEQYF
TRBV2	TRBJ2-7	CASSTQGTSYEQYF
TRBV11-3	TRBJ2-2	CASSTRDSRSGELFF
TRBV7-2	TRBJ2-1	CASSSTLAGGSSYNEQFF
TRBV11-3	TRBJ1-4	CASSSRTGNEGKLFF
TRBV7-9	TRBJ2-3	CASSDSTWTDTQYF
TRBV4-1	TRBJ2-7	CASSRQSGSHYEQYF
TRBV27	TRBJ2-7	CASSSRGGDTYEQYF
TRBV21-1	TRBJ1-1	CASSKMATGAFF
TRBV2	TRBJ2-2	CASSTYGGSTGELFF
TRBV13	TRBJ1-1	CASSRTVRDTEAFF
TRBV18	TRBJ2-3	CASSPGSGQGHTQYF
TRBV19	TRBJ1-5	CASRSIQGSNQPQHF
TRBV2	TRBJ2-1	CASSQQGWGNNEQFF
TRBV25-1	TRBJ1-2	CASSFSLQGEGYTF